The 27 T cell receptor beta chains in this list originate from one sample, sequenced in a study of technical replicates of blood from a handful of donors. Profiling relied on immunoSEQ multiplex PCR, and the TCRdb table lists in-frame clones only, not all of them. The sample consists of fewer than 85,000 clones, just under 95% of them appearing once. Sequencing was performed on T cells isolated from PBMCs. The source of these receptors is a human donor in good health.

The rearrangement uses TRBV29-1 and TRBJ1-4; D is possibly TRBD1 (6 bases). CDR3 length: 16 amino acids. CDR1 SQVTM and CDR2 ANQGSEA come from the germline V gene. V was pared by 7 bases and J by 7 bases, with 25 bases between. CDR3 sequence: CSGGGEPTGFGEKLFF. The CDR3 DNA reads TGCAGCGGGGGGGGAGAGCCGACAGGTTTCGGTGAAAAACTGTTTTTT.

The gene calls are TRBV5-6 and TRBJ2-3; possible D gene TRBD2, 6 bases. This CDR3 has 15 amino acids. With 4 bases removed from V and 3 bases from J, the gap between germline ends came to 15 bases. CDR1 is SGHDT and CDR2 is YYEEEE in the germline V gene. DNA for the CDR3: TGTGCCAGCAGCCCGATTGCGCGGGGTACAGATACGCAGTATTTT. Encoded protein: CASSPIARGTDTQYF.

This clone was seen only once. The V and J genes are TRBV29-1 and TRBJ2-1, with D perhaps matching TRBD2 (5 bases). CDR3 size: 15 residues. The germline CDR1 and CDR2 sequences are SQVTM and ANQGSEA. Trimming left V 4 bases short and J 0 bases short, with 13 bases between. The CDR3 DNA reads as TGCAGCGTTGTAGAGGGCTACACCTCCTACAATGAGCAGTTCTTC. Its translation: CSVVEGYTSYNEQFF.

This clone has more than one count but fewer than ten. The chain combines TRBV7-9 with TRBJ2-2; D is possibly TRBD1 (5 bases). This CDR3 spans 12 amino acids. The germline CDR1 and CDR2 sequences are SEHNR and FQNEAQ (reference sequence). V lost 3 bases and J lost 10, with 9 bases in between. In nucleotides, the CDR3 is TGTGCCAGCAGCTTTATAGGGGAGGAGCTGTTTTTT. Its translation: CASSFIGEELFF.

The gene calls are TRBV28 and TRBJ1-5; TRBD1 matches at 7 bases. Germline-derived CDR1 and CDR2 are MDHEN and SYDVKM. There are 15 residues in the CDR3. The junction had 10 bases not matched to a gene; V was cut back by 7 bases and J by 4 bases. The CDR3 nucleotides read TGTGCCAGCACTCCCCCGGCAGGGGGAAATCAGCCCCAGCATTTT. Its translation is CASTPPAGGNQPQHF.

The sample holds a few counts of this clone. The chain has TRBV14 and TRBJ2-1; the D gene is possibly TRBD2 (5 bases). The CDR3 has 14 amino acids. V gave up 4 bases and J gave up 7 bases, with 14 bases separating them. Per the germline V gene, CDR1 is SGHDN and CDR2 is FVKESK. This CDR3 reads CASSPRVENNEQFF. The CDR3 region has the DNA TGTGCCAGCAGCCCGCGGGTGGAGAATAATGAGCAGTTCTTC. The full variable domain, with the rest looked up from reference TRBV14 and TRBJ2-1, is EAGVTQFPSHSVIEKGQTVTLRCDPISGHDNLYWYRRVMGKEIKFLLHFVKESKQDESGMPNNRFLAERTGGTYSTLKVQPAELEDSGVYFCASSPRVENNEQFFGPGTRLTVL.

V usage is TRBV5-1 and J usage is TRBJ1-3; D remains ambiguous. Trimming left V 0 bases short and J 0 bases short, with 4 bases between. This CDR3 is built from 14 residues. Germline V CDR1 and CDR2: SGHRS, YFSETQ. CDR3: CASSLASSGNTIYF. CDR3 nucleotide sequence: TGCGCCAGCAGCTTGGCCAGCTCTGGAAACACCATATATTTT.

The genes are TRBV2 and TRBJ1-1, with no clear D. CDR3 length: 13 amino acids. Germline-derived CDR1 and CDR2 are SNHLY and FYNNEI. Trimming removed 4 bases at V and 5 bases at J, with 11 bases between. CDR3 nucleotides: TGTGCCAGCAGTGTGCAGGTACATACTGAAGCTTTCTTT. It specifies CASSVQVHTEAFF.

V is TRBV7-6 and J is TRBJ1-4, with a possible D match to TRBD1 (5 bases). V lost 1 base, J lost 8 bases, and 14 bases lay in between. Germline loops: CDR1 SGHVS, CDR2 FNYEAQ. This CDR3 is 15 amino acids long. Here the CDR3 DNA reads TGTGCCAGCAGCTTAGGGGCAGGGAGGGGAGAAAAACTGTTTTTT. It is translated as CASSLGAGRGEKLFF. The variable domain in full, completed from reference TRBV7-6 and TRBJ1-4, reads GAGVSQSPRYKVTKRGQDVALRCDPISGHVSLYWYRQALGQGPEFLTYFNYEAQQDKSGLPNDRFSAERPEGSISTLTIQRTEQRDSAMYRCASSLGAGRGEKLFFGSGTQLSVL.

The V call is TRBV10-2, the J call TRBJ2-3, with 8 bases that match TRBD2. Per germline, CDR1 WSHSY and CDR2 SAAADI. The ends lost 4 bases at V and 4 bases at J; junction bases unmatched: 4. CDR3 size: 14 residues. The CDR3 protein is CASSGAGGPDTQYF. CDR3 DNA: TGCGCCAGCAGTGGGGCGGGAGGACCAGATACGCAGTATTTT.

This chain links TRBV18 with TRBJ1-1; D might be TRBD1 (5 bases). Trimming stripped 6 bases from V and 6 bases from J, with 14 bases between. Germline V gene lookup returns CDR1 KGHSH and CDR2 LQKENI. The CDR3 spans 13 residues. CDR3 DNA: TGTGCCAGCTCGAACGCAGGGTCCCCTGAAGCTTTCTTT. Translated: CASSNAGSPEAFF.

The chain is built from TRBV19 and TRBJ1-5, with a possible D match to TRBD1 (5 bases). V was cut by 6 bases and J by 3 bases, with 12 bases left in between. In germline, CDR1 is LNHDA, CDR2 SQIVND (reference sequence). The length of the CDR3 is 14 residues. CDR3 loop: CASSRVGVNQPQHF. The CDR3 DNA sequence: TGTGCCAGTAGCAGGGTAGGGGTCAATCAGCCCCAGCATTTT.

The rearrangement links TRBV4-1 to TRBJ2-3; D perhaps matches TRBD1 (5 bases). The V end lost 1 base, the J end lost 2 bases, and 10 bases lay between the germline ends. The CDR3 is 15 amino acids. Looked up from germline, CDR1 is MGHRA and CDR2 is YSYEKL. The CDR3 DNA reads as TGCGCCAGCAGCCAAGTGGGGCTTGCCACAGATACGCAGTATTTT. It codes for CASSQVGLATDTQYF.

The chain is built from TRBV4-2 and TRBJ2-3; 9 bases agree with TRBD1. The germline gives CDR1 LGHNA, CDR2 YNFKEQ. CDR3 length: 18 residues. Trimming at V came to 0 bases and at J to 2 bases, leaving 9 bases not matched to a gene. In DNA form, the CDR3 reads TGTGCCAGCAGCCAAGAAGCCCGGACAGGGGCCATCACAGATACGCAGTATTTT. This translates into CASSQEARTGAITDTQYF.

The chain recombines TRBV5-6 with TRBJ2-5; D is ambiguous. CDR3 length: 15 amino acids. Per germline, CDR1 SGHDT and CDR2 YYEEEE. The V end was cut by 4 bases, the J end by 5 bases, with 18 bases between. The CDR3: CASSRLLQEWETQYF. In DNA, the CDR3 is TGTGCCAGCAGCCGATTGCTCCAGGAATGGGAGACCCAGTACTTC.

This chain uses TRBV19 with TRBJ1-5; possible D gene TRBD1, 6 bases. Germline CDR1 and CDR2: LNHDA and SQIVND (reference sequence). Trimming cost V 2 bases and J 0 bases, with 11 bases left between them. The CDR3 consists of 16 residues. CDR3 in amino acids: CASSIRDTYSNQPQHF. As DNA, the CDR3 is TGTGCCAGTAGTATAAGGGACACTTATAGCAATCAGCCCCAGCATTTT.

The J gene is TRBJ2-3, the V gene TRBV5-1; 9 nucleotides line up with TRBD2. CDR1 and CDR2 from the germline V gene are SGHRS and YFSETQ. V shed 2 bases, J shed 4 bases, and the junction held 5 bases outside the gene matches. The CDR3 runs to 15 residues. This CDR3 is CASSLLAGGPDTQYF. The CDR3 DNA reads TGCGCCAGCAGCTTACTGGCGGGGGGGCCAGATACGCAGTATTTT.

This rearrangement joins TRBV13 to TRBJ2-7, with a weak D call TRBD1 (6 bases). This CDR3 spans 19 amino acids. Germline V lookup: CDR1 PRHDT, CDR2 FYEKMQ (reference sequence). The V end lost 5 bases, the J end lost 3 bases, and 29 bases lay between the germline ends. In nucleotides, the CDR3 is TGTGCCAGCAGCCTCTCCCTCGGCAGGGGAAACCCAATTAACTACGAGCAGTACTTC. It is translated as CASSLSLGRGNPINYEQYF.

V is TRBV6-6 and J is TRBJ2-1; D is ambiguous. The CDR3 is 14 residues long. Trimming took 2 bases from V and 4 from J, leaving 9 bases between them. Germline V CDR1 and CDR2: MNHNY, SVGAGI (reference sequence). The CDR3 spells CASSYQIHYNEQFF. The CDR3 nucleotides read TGTGCCAGCAGTTACCAAATCCATTACAATGAGCAGTTCTTC.

V gene TRBV4-1 combines with J gene TRBJ2-7; maybe TRBD2 (5 bases). The CDR3 has 17 amino acids. Germline V gene lookup returns CDR1 MGHRA and CDR2 YSYEKL. The ends were cut back, 2 bases at V and 2 bases at J, with 19 bases in the middle. The CDR3 sequence: CASSQPGVGRRPYEQYF. In DNA, the CDR3 is TGCGCCAGCAGCCAACCCGGAGTCGGACGGAGGCCCTACGAGCAGTACTTC.

The chain combines TRBV6-5 with TRBJ2-1; no clear D gene. The CDR3 has 14 amino acids. Germline loops: CDR1 MNHEY, CDR2 SVGAGI. V lost 2 bases to trimming and J lost 0 bases, with 5 bases between them. CDR3 nucleotide sequence: TGTGCCAGCAGTTACGATAGCTCCTACAATGAGCAGTTCTTC. Protein sequence: CASSYDSSYNEQFF.

The chain combines TRBV5-1 with TRBJ2-7; 12 nucleotides line up with TRBD2. Germline-derived CDR1 and CDR2 are SGHRS and YFSETQ. This CDR3 spans 16 amino acids. The V gene end was trimmed by 2 bases and the J gene end by 4 bases; junction bases not matched to a gene: 7. The CDR3 sequence is CASSLRLAGVGYEQYF. Here the CDR3 DNA reads TGCGCCAGCAGCTTACGACTAGCGGGGGTCGGGTACGAGCAGTACTTC.

This sequence joins TRBV4-2 and TRBJ1-2; D may be TRBD1 (6 bases). Between the trimmed V and J ends, which lost 4 bases and 6 bases, there was a span of 24 bases. Germline CDR1 reads LGHNA; CDR2 reads YNFKEQ. This CDR3 is built from 17 residues. The CDR3 region is CASSPQLLGPGGHGYTF. CDR3 in DNA: TGTGCCAGCAGCCCACAACTCCTTGGGCCGGGGGGCCATGGCTACACCTTC.

The chain couples TRBV5-4 to TRBJ2-5; 8 bases match TRBD2. The germline gives CDR1 SGHNT, CDR2 YYREEE (reference sequence). The CDR3 totals 14 residues. Trimming at V came to 5 bases and at J to 1 base, leaving 4 bases not matched to a gene. The CDR3 DNA is TGTGCCAGCAGAATAGCGGGGACCCAAGAGACCCAGTACTTC. Translation: CASRIAGTQETQYF. Supplemented by reference TRBV5-4 and TRBJ2-5, the full variable domain reads ETGVTQSPTHLIKTRGQQVTLRCSSQSGHNTVSWYQQALGQGPQFIFQYYREEENGRGNFPPRFSGLQFPNYSSELNVNALELDDSALYLCASRIAGTQETQYFGPGTRLLVL.

This clone has just one count. This chain joins TRBV4-1 and TRBJ2-7, with TRBD2 matching 14 bases. V shed 4 bases and J 2 bases; nucleotides not matched to a gene: 4. The CDR3 consists of 16 residues. The germline gives CDR1 MGHRA, CDR2 YSYEKL. Here the CDR3 DNA reads TGCGCCAGCAGCCCTCCGGGACTAGCGGGAGCCTACGAGCAGTACTTC. Its translation: CASSPPGLAGAYEQYF.

The rearrangement links TRBV7-9 to TRBJ2-3, with 11 bases matching TRBD2. The germline V gene encodes CDR1 SEHNR and CDR2 FQNEAQ (reference sequence). The CDR3 runs 15 residues. V lost 8 bases and J lost 6; bases outside the gene matches: 10. The DNA for the CDR3 is TGTGCCAGCGCTAGCTTAGCGGGGGGGCTGGATACGCAGTATTTT. This codes for CASASLAGGLDTQYF.

The chain combines TRBV7-6 with TRBJ2-1; D is undetermined. This CDR3 comprises 14 residues. Per the germline V gene, CDR1 is SGHVS and CDR2 is FNYEAQ. Trimming cost V 5 bases and J 8 bases, with 16 bases left between them. This CDR3 is CASSQRIQMDEQFF. The DNA of the CDR3 is TGTGCCAGCAGCCAGAGGATTCAGATGGATGAGCAGTTCTTC. The whole variable domain, filled in from reference TRBV7-6 and TRBJ2-1, reads GAGVSQSPRYKVTKRGQDVALRCDPISGHVSLYWYRQALGQGPEFLTYFNYEAQQDKSGLPNDRFSAERPEGSISTLTIQRTEQRDSAMYRCASSQRIQMDEQFFGPGTRLTVL.